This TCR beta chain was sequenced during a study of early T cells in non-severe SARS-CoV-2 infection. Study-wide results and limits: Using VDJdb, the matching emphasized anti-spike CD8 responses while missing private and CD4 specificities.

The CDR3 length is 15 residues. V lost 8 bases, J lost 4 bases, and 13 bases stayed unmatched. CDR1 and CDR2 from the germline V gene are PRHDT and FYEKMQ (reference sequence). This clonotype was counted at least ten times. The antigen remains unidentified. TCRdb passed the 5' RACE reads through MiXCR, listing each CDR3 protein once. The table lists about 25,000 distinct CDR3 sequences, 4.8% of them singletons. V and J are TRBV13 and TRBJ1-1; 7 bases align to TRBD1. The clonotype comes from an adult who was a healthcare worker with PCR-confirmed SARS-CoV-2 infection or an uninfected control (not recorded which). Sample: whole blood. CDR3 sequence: CASQPTGQRTTEAFF. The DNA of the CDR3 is TGTGCCAGCCAACCCACGGGACAGCGTACCACTGAAGCTTTCTTT.